These T cell receptor beta chains were read from a single sample in a study of T cell responses to AZD1222 COVID-19 vaccine. TCRdb keeps only in-frame clones here, not all; method: immunoSEQ multiplex PCR. The table has over 75,000 clones, 70% to 90% seen once. The specimen was peripheral blood, collected 28 days after the second AZD1222 dose. These receptors came from an adult who received the AZD1222 COVID-19 vaccine. CDR3s leave out the opening cysteine and the closing phenylalanine or tryptophan.

12	TRBV5-8	ASSSGTGWYEQY
14	TRBV30	AWSVARLAGAGELF
11	TRBV7-9	ASSPGQGDTIY
10	TRBV6-6	ASRTGNQPQH
14	TRBV19	ASRDRQVDSNQPQH
12	TRBV7-3	ASSLAGEGETQY
13	TRBV24-1	ATSDSPAGEETQY
9	TRBV29-1	SVLWTGEAF
12	TRBV6-5	ASKQQATNEKLF
17	TRBV5-4	ASSPEDSGTGEAKNIQY
13	TRBV7-6	ASSKDTGFRETQY
12	TRBV28	ASSSGTGKAEAF
15	TRBV3-1/TRBV3-2	ASSQDIQGGTNEKLF
13	TRBV6-5	AIGTGGAGPQPQH
12	TRBV15	ATSTRGKYGELF
11	TRBV28	ASTDPGGGGYT
13	TRBV3-1/TRBV3-2	ASSQSSGGGNTIY
11	TRBV27	ASSGQASYEQY
14	TRBV6-1	ASSDWTGAEGQPQH
10	TRBV7-2	ASSFVEYGYT
13	TRBV28	ASRVGGSENEKLF
16	TRBV19	ASSPRALATPSYNEQF
13	TRBV5-1	ASTPGTSPTGELF
14	TRBV28	ASRSTKKGQQETQY
13	TRBV7-2	ASSLAGLPDQPQH
13	TRBV6-6	ASSYDRGVTDTQY
15	TRBV11-3	ASSSWGRSGGYNEQF
12	TRBV19	ASKPGQGSTEAF
14	TRBV16	ASSRVVDLATGELF
12	TRBV28	ASIGGIAYNEQF
13	TRBV30	AWSVTGGVADTQY
10	TRBV18	ASSPGGMEAF
15	TRBV9	ASSVGEGWVDTGELF
15	TRBV14	ASSQGGTGTGLNEQF
14	TRBV10-3	AISKAGGANTGELF
13	TRBV6-5	ASTVRLAGYNEQF
10	TRBV2	ASSGTEETQY
12	TRBV19	ASSDDRGTDTQY
13	TRBV2	ASSPALTRGETQY
13	TRBV3-1/TRBV3-2	ASSPRDRVVVGYT
13	TRBV5-1	ASSLEAASHNEQF
11	TRBV19	ASTRAWNQPQH
14	TRBV27	ASSRTISGSTGELF
12	TRBV6-5	ASSYQGMNTEAF
10	TRBV27	ASSLRAKAKA
14	TRBV7-9	ASSLVQGARGEKLF
11	TRBV9	ASSEGLSVAQY
9	TRBV7-6	ASSLQYEQY
9	TRBV5-1	ASSVNNEQF
15	TRBV5-6	ASSLTGTGKNSYGYT
14	TRBV2	ASHPGTPIRMYGYT
11	TRBV5-4	ASSLGGPGELF
12	TRBV5-6	ASSFFSGANVLT
9	TRBV12-3/TRBV12-4	ASSNYREAF
12	TRBV5-1	ASSPTGENQPQH
14	TRBV5-1	ASSPRLAGGSDEQY